In this sample, the clone carrying this T cell receptor (beta chain) turned up once. Its antigen is unidentified. The CDR3 sequence is 15 residues long. Trimming took off 4 bases at V and 3 bases at J, with 15 bases between the two ends. Germline CDR1 and CDR2: KGHSH and LQKENI. Generated by immunoSEQ multiplex PCR, the TCRdb table keeps only in-frame clones and is missing some. Of some 200,000 clones in the sample, roughly 77% were seen once. The data originate from a study of cytotoxic CD8 clonotypes in ibrutinib-treated CLL. Study information: Recorded responses included some 24 partial and 2 complete; following median around 68 months, roughly 15 stayed remitted and roughly 12 progressed.

Cryopreserved PBMCs supplied 1.5 to 2.5 micrograms of genomic DNA for TCR beta libraries. General study points: There were few public clonotypes, and on treatment they contracted or stayed stable. Before falling back toward baseline at progression, clonality had risen at the time of ibrutinib response.

This material consisted of PBMCs, taken after 12 months of ibrutinib treatment. This sequence was found in a human donor with chronic lymphocytic leukemia. The V and J genes are TRBV18 and TRBJ1-2; D remains unclear. The CDR3 coding sequence is TGTGCCAGCTCACTCTACAAGCAAGGCGACTATGGCTACACCTTC. Translating it yields CASSLYKQGDYGYTF.